This TCR beta chain was sequenced for a study of blood T cells in healthy people across ages (dated by TCRdb to between 2015 and 2017). Notes on the research overall: Template switching captured roughly one uniquely barcoded TCR beta cDNA molecule per two T cells in model experiments. The donors were divided into four age groups: young (average around 15 years), middle-aged (about 39), aged (around 67) and long-lived (around 87). The study analyzed two additional independent replicas of 1 million unique cDNA reads from the same blood draw for two donors, one aged 18 to 30 and one aged 80 or older. The study measured age-related changes in TCR beta repertoire diversity using deep sequencing normalized with unique cDNA molecular identifiers.

The 40 or so donors, aged about 6 to 95 years, were systemically healthy Caucasian individuals from Russia. Approximately 10 milliliters of peripheral blood were collected from each donor into EDTA-treated Vacutainer tubes. Ficoll-Paque density-gradient centrifugation was used to isolate PBMCs, with at least 7 million per sample. Trizol reagent was used to extract total RNA from PBMCs, with at least 6 micrograms per sample. Naive CD45RAhigh/CD27high T cell percentages were measured by flow cytometry on a PBMC aliquot from every donor. The paper's findings and limits, for the study overall: There was a strong correlation between observed TCR beta diversity and the percentage of naive T cells measured by flow cytometry. Estimates of total diversity from one million sequenced T cells were regarded as lower bounds and underestimates. As age increased, observed TCR beta diversity per million T cells dropped in a roughly linear way, and a significant reduction was already evident by age about 36. The long-lived group showed more naive CD4+ T cells, fewer expanded clones and increased TCR diversity than the aged group, suggesting age selection. Because the CMV infection status of the donors was unknown, age-related changes in expanded clonotypes may potentially have been confounded. Bulk unsorted PBMC profiling prevented conclusive comparison of naive and antigen-experienced compartments.

Library construction relied on 5' RACE. Sequencer: Illumina HiSeq 2500. A second PCR of about 6 to 11 cycles was run with a J-beta primer mix and a sample-barcoded 5' primer. A unique molecular identifier was introduced onto each TCR beta cDNA molecule by a template-switch 5' adaptor carrying 12 random nucleotides. At least 2.5 million CDR3-containing paired-end reads were obtained from each sample. First-strand cDNA synthesis was performed from all RNA using the Mint cDNA synthesis kit, with priming by a TRBC-specific oligonucleotide. Following uracil-DNA glycosylase treatment, a first 18-cycle PCR with universal primers M1SS and BC2_uni_R was performed on all cDNA. The published analysis was carried out like this. Normalization of each sample was performed by random selection of 1 million high-quality reads, each carrying a distinct molecular identifier. Instead of being binned into consensus sequences, reads with shared molecular identifiers were discarded. MiTCR, with a Q25 quality threshold and the strictest error-elimination algorithm, was used for CDR3 identification, clonotype clustering and error correction. A nonparametric unseen species model with Euler transformation was used to estimate a lower bound on total TCR beta diversity. TCRdb reanalyzed the raw reads on its own, using fastp at Q25 for trimming and MiXCR for clone calling, and kept in-frame beta chains. A single entry per CDR3 protein holds the most common genes and DNA from its merged rows. The V and J calls here are based on TCRdb, not the publication. This sample gives roughly 1,100,000 distinct CDR3 sequences in total; 25% of them show up just once. Around 0.7% of the sample is in the top ten clones.

Concerning this clonotype itself: No cognate antigen has been identified for it. No quality values exist for individual bases; no much larger clone is one base distant.

This same sample was also taken into another study, of T cells of mothers and their children. As described in the second report: Nine systemically healthy Caucasian individuals, comprising three mothers and their six children, were included as donors. cDNA synthesis consumed the entire amount of extracted RNA, loaded at approximately 1.5 ug RNA in each 15 ul reaction. Sample barcodes and 2-4 random nucleotides were added via the M1S primer in the second PCR. Over 8 million TCR beta CDR3 reads came from each mother, compared with 2.5 million to 3.5 million reads from each child. Thymic selection similarly shapes TCR recombination output in related and unrelated pairs, with minor effect from inherited differences. Normalized repertoire overlap was always found to be slightly, but never significantly, higher in related mother-child pairs than in unrelated mother-child pairs. No persistent microchimeric T cell clones were found, with a detection sensitivity of approximately 100 clones per million clonotypes. To look for features that set related mother-child pairs apart from unrelated individuals, the researchers ran deep NGS to compare the TCR beta repertoires of mothers and children. On average, the children were roughly 11 +/- 4 years old, while the mothers were roughly 36 +/- 4 years old. After adapter ligation was performed with NEBNext reagents, the libraries were sequenced on an Illumina HiSeq 2000 with 100+100 nt paired-end reads. To prevent cross-contamination, the mother and child libraries were prepared one month apart and sequenced in separate runs. For each donor, somewhere between about 450,000 and 2,100,000 distinct TCR beta clonotypes were identified. Naive TCR beta clonotypes were estimated from low-frequency clonotypes matched to each donor's FACS-determined naive share, without sorting.

The sequencing sample was made of blood. The receptor was derived from a girl aged 2-10 years in good health.

Here the CDR3 is given as CASSQEPGLYEQYF. The sequenced DNA is TGTGCCAGCAGCCAGGAACCGGGGCTTTACGAGCAGTACTTC. The chain is assembled from TRBV3-1 and TRBJ2-7; the D call is tentative, TRBD1 or TRBD2, as each matches 5 bases. From its cysteine to its phenylalanine, the CDR3 spans 14 amino acids. Of all the DNA, just the CDR3 is kept, 42 bases in frame from base 1. V is clipped by 3 bases and J by 4 bases, and the sequence between their germline boundaries is 13 bases long. CDR1 and CDR2 are read off the germline V gene (reference sequence) as LGHDT and YNNKEL.